This T cell receptor (beta chain) derives from a study of human T cells and chemical hapten exposure. Indicated time point: patch test 1, 2 weeks after DPC sensitization. Indicated treatment: therapeutic diphenylcyclopropenone sensitization with weekly scalp DPC. Overall study results and limits: No shift was seen in TCRs above 1 in 1000 frequency with DPC sensitization.

This clonotype was observed a handful of times. What it binds is not known. TCRdb re-derived calls from the RACE reads in MiXCR, one entry per CDR3 protein. Among about 380,000 distinct CDR3 sequences listed, 4% to 5.5% were seen once. The CDR3 runs 13 residues. In germline, CDR1 is DFQATT, CDR2 SNEGSKA (reference sequence). V was pared by 3 bases and J by 4 bases, with 5 bases of the junction left unmatched. The receptor's source is a woman between 45 and 65 years old with alopecia areata. Some clones in this sample may be carry-over from other donors' samples. The material was whole blood, obtained in connection with sensitization to the hapten diphenylcyclopropenone (DPC). This chain joins TRBV20-1 and TRBJ1-1; 7 bases line up with TRBD1. CDR3 sequence reads: CSASDRVGTEAFF. The CDR3 nucleotides are TGCAGTGCTAGTGACAGGGTTGGCACTGAAGCTTTCTTT.